The 5 T cell receptor beta chains in this list originate from one sample, sequenced in a study of T cell repertoires in cytomegalovirus infection. One entry per CDR3 protein results from TCRdb running MiXCR on the reads. The sample has 200,000 or so distinct CDR3 sequences, roughly 28% seen once; the top ten hold about 31%. The specimen was PBMCs. The receptors derive from a human donor in good health (CMV status not recorded). Some clones in this sample may be carry-over from other donors' samples.

V and J are TRBV25-1 and TRBJ1-1; TRBD1 matches at 7 bases. The CDR3 runs 15 residues. Germline trimming cut 2 bases from V and 7 bases from J; bases unmatched to any gene: 10. Germline CDR1 reads MGHDK; CDR2 reads SYGVNS. The CDR3 reads CASSEQRTGKDEAFF. DNA for the CDR3: TGTGCCAGCAGTGAACAACGGACAGGAAAGGATGAAGCTTTCTTT.

The chain joins TRBV5-1 to TRBJ2-1, with unresolved D. V lost 0 bases to trimming and J lost 0 bases, with 10 bases between them. CDR3 length: 16 amino acids. In germline, CDR1 is SGHRS, CDR2 YFSETQ. CDR3 DNA: TGCGCCAGCAGCTTGGGTGGTGCTAGCTCCTACAATGAGCAGTTCTTC. This gives the protein CASSLGGASSYNEQFF.

The rearrangement links TRBV6-2 or TRBV6-3 to TRBJ2-1; D unresolved. V lost 2 bases and J lost 14, with 10 bases in between. This CDR3 has 11 residues. CDR1 and CDR2 (germline): MNHEY, SVGEGT. CDR3 in DNA: TGTGCCAGCAGTTACATGAAGGTAGAGTTCTTC. Its translation is CASSYMKVEFF.

In this sample, this clonotype turned up a few times. The gene calls are TRBV7-2 and TRBJ1-2; 9 bases agree with TRBD1. CDR3 size: 17 residues. In germline, CDR1 is SGHTA, CDR2 FQGNSA. V shed 7 bases and J 1 base; nucleotides not matched to a gene: 13. In nucleotides, the CDR3 is TGTGCCAGCACCTCACTCCGGGACAGGGCCGTTAACTATGGCTACACCTTC. Protein sequence: CASTSLRDRAVNYGYTF.

This clonotype was observed a handful of times. The gene calls are TRBV6-4 and TRBJ2-3; 8 bases line up with TRBD2. V lost 6 bases and J lost 1; bases outside the gene matches: 6. The CDR3 is 15 amino acids. The germline V gene has CDR1 MRHNA and CDR2 SNTAGT. CDR3 coding DNA: TGTGCCAGCAGGAAGTTAGCGGGGCGCACAGATACGCAGTATTTT. Translation gives CASRKLAGRTDTQYF.